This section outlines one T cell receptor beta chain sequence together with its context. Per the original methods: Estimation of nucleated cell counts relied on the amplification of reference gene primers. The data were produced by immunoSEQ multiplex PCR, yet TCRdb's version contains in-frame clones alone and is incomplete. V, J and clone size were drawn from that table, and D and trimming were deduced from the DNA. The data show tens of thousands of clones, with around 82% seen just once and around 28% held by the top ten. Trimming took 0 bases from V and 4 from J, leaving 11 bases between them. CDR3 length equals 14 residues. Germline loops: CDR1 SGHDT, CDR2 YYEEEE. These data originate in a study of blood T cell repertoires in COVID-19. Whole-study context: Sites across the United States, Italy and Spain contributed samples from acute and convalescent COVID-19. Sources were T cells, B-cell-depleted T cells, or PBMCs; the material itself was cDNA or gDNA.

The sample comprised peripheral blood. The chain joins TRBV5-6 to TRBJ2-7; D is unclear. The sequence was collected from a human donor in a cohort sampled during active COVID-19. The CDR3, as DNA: TGTGCCAGCAGCTTGGTCGTGGCAATATACGAGCAGTACTTC. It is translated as CASSLVVAIYEQYF.